The clone carrying this T cell receptor beta chain was seen more than once but under ten times. These data come from a study of blood T cells in healthy people across ages. A J-beta primer mix and a sample-barcoded 5' primer were used in a second PCR of roughly 6 to 11 cycles. Unique molecular identifiers of 12 random nucleotides labeled each cDNA. From the 5' RACE reads, TCRdb called clonotypes with MiXCR, one entry per CDR3 protein. The sample gives fewer than 1,000,000 distinct CDR3 sequences, less than 60% of which show up once; 15% to 20% is in the top ten. Samples had at least 7 million PBMCs isolated from them. The CDR3 consists of 12 residues. Deletions cut 3 bases from V and 6 bases from J, with 7 bases between. Germline V gene data show CDR1 as SGHAT and CDR2 as FQNNGV.

The origin of this receptor is an elderly man in good health. The chain uses TRBV11-2 and TRBJ2-3, with D unclear. The material sequenced was blood. CDR3 in DNA: TGTGCCAGCAGCTTTCATGCGGATACGCAGTATTTT. Translation gives CASSFHADTQYF.